The sequence of this T cell receptor (beta chain) was determined in a study of blood T cell repertoires in COVID-19. Study in general: Some COVID-19 samples were acute and others convalescent; all came from the United States, Italy and Spain.

Per the original methods: Reference gene primer amplification in the assay estimated nucleated cell counts. Data came from immunoSEQ multiplex PCR; TCRdb stores just in-frame clones and leaves some out. The DNA gave D and trimming, while V, J and clone size come from that table. Counted here are 300,000 or so clones, about 90% occurring once; the ten biggest clones make up 6.4%. CDR1 is SGHRS, CDR2 YFSETQ, per germline. This CDR3 has 15 amino acids. Between the trimmed V and J ends, which lost 4 bases and 3 bases, there was a span of 16 bases. Sequenced material: peripheral blood. The receptor's source is a man younger than 35 who had recovered from COVID-19. This chain links TRBV5-1 with TRBJ1-1, with no clear D. In DNA form, the CDR3 reads TGCGCCAGCAGCCGAGGAGGGTTTGAATACACTGAAGCTTTCTTT. Its translation is CASSRGGFEYTEAFF.